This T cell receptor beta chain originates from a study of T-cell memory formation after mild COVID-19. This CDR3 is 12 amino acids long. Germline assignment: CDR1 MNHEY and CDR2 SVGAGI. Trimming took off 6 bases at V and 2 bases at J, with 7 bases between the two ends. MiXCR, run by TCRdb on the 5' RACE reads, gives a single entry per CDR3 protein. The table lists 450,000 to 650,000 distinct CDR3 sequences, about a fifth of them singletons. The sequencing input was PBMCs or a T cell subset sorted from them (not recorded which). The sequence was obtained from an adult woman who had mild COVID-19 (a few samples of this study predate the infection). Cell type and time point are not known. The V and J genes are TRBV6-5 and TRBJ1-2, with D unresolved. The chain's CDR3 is CASSFNNYGYTF. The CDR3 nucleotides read TGTGCCAGCAGCTTCAACAACTATGGCTACACCTTC.